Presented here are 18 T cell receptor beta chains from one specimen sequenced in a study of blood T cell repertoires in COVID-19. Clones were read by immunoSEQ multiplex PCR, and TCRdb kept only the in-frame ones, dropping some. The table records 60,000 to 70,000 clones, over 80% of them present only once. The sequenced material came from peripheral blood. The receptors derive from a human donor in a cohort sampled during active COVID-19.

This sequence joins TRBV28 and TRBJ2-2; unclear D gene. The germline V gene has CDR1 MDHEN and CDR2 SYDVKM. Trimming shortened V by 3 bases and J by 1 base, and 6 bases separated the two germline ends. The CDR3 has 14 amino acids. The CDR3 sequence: CASSLSGNTGELFF. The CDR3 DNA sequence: TGTGCCAGCAGTTTGTCGGGGAACACCGGGGAGCTGTTTTTT. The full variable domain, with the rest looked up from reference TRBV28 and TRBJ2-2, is DVKVTQSSRYLVKRTGEKVFLECVQDMDHENMFWYRQDPGLGLRLIYFSYDVKMKEKGDIPEGYSVSREKKERFSLILESASTNQTSMYLCASSLSGNTGELFFGEGSRLTVL.

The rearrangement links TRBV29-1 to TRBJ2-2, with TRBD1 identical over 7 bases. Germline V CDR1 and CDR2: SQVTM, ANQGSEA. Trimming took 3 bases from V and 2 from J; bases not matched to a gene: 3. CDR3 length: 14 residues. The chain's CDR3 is CSVDTGDNTGELFF. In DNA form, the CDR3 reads TGCAGCGTTGATACAGGGGATAACACCGGGGAGCTGTTTTTT.

CDR3 protein: CASKDKDRSTDTQYF. CDR3 DNA sequence: TGTGCCAGTAAGGATAAGGACAGGTCGACAGATACGCAGTATTTT. This chain connects TRBV19 to TRBJ2-3; 7 positions match TRBD1. J lost 3 bases, V lost 7 bases, and 10 bases had no gene match. This CDR3 comprises 15 residues. Germline V gene sequence: CDR1 LNHDA, CDR2 SQIVND (reference sequence).

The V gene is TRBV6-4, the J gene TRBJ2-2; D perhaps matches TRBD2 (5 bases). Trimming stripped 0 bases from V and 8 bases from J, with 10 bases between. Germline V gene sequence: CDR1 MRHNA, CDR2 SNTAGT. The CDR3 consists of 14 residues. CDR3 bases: TGTGCCAGCAGTGACTCTGGAGGAAGGGGGGAGCTGTTTTTT. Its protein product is CASSDSGGRGELFF.

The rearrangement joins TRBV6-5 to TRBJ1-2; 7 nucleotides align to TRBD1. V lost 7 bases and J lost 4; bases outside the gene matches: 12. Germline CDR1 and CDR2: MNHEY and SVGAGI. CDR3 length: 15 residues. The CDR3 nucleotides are TGTGCCAGCACTATGGGACAGCCGGCGGTCTATGGCTACACCTTC. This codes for CASTMGQPAVYGYTF.

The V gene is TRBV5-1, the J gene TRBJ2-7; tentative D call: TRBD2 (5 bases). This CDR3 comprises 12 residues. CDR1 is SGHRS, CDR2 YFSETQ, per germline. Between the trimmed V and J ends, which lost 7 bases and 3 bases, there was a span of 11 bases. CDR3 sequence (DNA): TGCGCCAGCCGTGGAGAGGGCTACGAGCAGTACTTC. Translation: CASRGEGYEQYF.

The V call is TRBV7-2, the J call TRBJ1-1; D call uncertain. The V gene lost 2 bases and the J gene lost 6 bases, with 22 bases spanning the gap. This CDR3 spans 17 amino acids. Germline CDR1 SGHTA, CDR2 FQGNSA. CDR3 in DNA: TGTGCCAGCAGCTTAAAAAATCGGGAGTGGTTCCTCCCTGAAGCTTTCTTT. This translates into CASSLKNREWFLPEAFF.

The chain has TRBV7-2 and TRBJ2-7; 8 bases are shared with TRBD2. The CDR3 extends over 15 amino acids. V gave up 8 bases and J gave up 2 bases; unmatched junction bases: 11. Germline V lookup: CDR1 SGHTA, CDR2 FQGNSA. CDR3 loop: CASRRSSGGTYEQYF. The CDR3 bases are TGTGCCAGCCGTAGGTCGAGCGGGGGAACCTACGAGCAGTACTTC.

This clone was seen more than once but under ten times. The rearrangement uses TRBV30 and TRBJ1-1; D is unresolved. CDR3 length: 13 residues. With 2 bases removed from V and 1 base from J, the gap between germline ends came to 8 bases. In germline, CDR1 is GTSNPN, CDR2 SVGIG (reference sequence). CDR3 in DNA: TGTGCCTGGAGTCGGTCCGGGAACACTGAAGCTTTCTTT. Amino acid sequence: CAWSRSGNTEAFF. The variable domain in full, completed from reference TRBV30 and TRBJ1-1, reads SQTIHQWPATLVQPVGSPLSLECTVEGTSNPNLYWYRQAAGRGLQLLFYSVGIGQISSEVPQNLSASRPQDRQFILSSKKLLLSDSGFYLCAWSRSGNTEAFFGQGTRLTVV.

The CDR3 nucleotides are TGTGCCAGCAGCTTGGCCGGGGGGAGCTACGAGCAGTACTTC. Its protein product is CASSLAGGSYEQYF. J is TRBJ2-7 and V is TRBV5-6, with TRBD2 matching 7 bases. The CDR3 runs 14 residues. J was trimmed by 3 bases and V by 0 bases; bases with no gene match: 3. Germline V gene lookup returns CDR1 SGHDT and CDR2 YYEEEE.

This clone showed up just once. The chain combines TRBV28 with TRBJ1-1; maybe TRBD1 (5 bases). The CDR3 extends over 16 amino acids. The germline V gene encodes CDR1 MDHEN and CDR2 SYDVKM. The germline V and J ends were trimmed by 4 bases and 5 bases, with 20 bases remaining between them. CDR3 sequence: CASSSYLTRGGTEAFF. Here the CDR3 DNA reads TGTGCCAGCAGTTCGTACCTGACTCGGGGGGGGACTGAAGCTTTCTTT.

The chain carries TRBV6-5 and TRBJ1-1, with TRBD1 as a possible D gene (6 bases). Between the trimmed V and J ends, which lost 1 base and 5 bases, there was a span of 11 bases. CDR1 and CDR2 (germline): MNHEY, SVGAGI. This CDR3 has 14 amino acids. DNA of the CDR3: TGTGCCAGCAGTTACTGGCCAGGGGAGACTGAAGCTTTCTTT. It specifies CASSYWPGETEAFF.

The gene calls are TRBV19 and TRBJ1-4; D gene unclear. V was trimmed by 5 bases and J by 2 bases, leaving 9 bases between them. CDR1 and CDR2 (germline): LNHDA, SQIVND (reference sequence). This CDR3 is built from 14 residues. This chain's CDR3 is CASSASGTNEKLFF. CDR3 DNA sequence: TGTGCCAGTAGTGCAAGCGGGACTAATGAAAAACTGTTTTTT.

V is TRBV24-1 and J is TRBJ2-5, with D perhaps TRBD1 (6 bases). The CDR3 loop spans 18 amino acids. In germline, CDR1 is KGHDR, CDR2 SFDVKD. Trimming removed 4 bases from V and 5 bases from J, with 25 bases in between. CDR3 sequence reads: CATSDPPGEGESRETQYF. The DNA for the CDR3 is TGTGCCACCAGTGACCCACCCGGTGAGGGGGAGAGTCGGGAGACCCAGTACTTC.

CDR3 loop: CASRKTSVEQETQYF. The DNA for the CDR3 is TGTGCCAGTAGGAAGACTAGCGTGGAGCAAGAGACCCAGTACTTC. J is TRBJ2-5 and V is TRBV19, with TRBD2 matching over 8 bases. This CDR3 region has 15 residues. The trim removed 6 bases at V and 2 bases at J, leaving 8 bases unmatched. Germline CDR1 LNHDA, CDR2 SQIVND (reference sequence).

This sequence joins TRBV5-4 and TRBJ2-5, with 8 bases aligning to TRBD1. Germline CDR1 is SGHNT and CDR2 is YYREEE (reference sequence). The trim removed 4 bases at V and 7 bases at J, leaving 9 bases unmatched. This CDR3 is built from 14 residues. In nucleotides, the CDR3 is TGTGCCAGCAGCGACCAGACAGGGGTTTTGACCCAGTACTTC. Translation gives CASSDQTGVLTQYF.

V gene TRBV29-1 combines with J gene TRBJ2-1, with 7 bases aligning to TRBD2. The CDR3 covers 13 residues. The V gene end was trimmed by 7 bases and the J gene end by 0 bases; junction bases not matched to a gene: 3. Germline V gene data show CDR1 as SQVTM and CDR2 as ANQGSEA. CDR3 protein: CSASGSSYNEQFF. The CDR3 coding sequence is TGCAGCGCTAGCGGAAGCTCCTACAATGAGCAGTTCTTC.

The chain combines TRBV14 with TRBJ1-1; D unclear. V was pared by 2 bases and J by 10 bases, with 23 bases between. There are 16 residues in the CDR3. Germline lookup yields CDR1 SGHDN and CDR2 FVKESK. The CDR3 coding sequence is TGTGCCAGCAGCCAACAATCCCCCTTTTCGGGGTCGGTAGCTTTCTTT. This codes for CASSQQSPFSGSVAFF.